This record looks at one T cell receptor (beta chain) sequence and its context. Its antigen remains unknown. The data derive from a study of siplizumab effects on memory and regulatory T cells. Whole-study findings and limits: Naive T cells appeared more varied than memory cells and looked like key alloresponse contributors. Suppressive capability of dividing Tregs from siplizumab cultures went unverified. Roughly 75-97% of proliferating clones (CD4+ or CD8+) could not be assigned a naive or memory phenotype. Treg origin accounted for an average of 68.8% of mappable alloreactive CD4+ clones with siplizumab and about 27% in controls.

Here immunoSEQ multiplex PCR was the method, and the copy in TCRdb shows in-frame clones only, minus some. The data hold 97,000 or so clones, with approximately 90% observed a single time. Germline V lookup: CDR1 LNHDA, CDR2 SQIVND (reference sequence). V trimming: 4 bases; J trimming: 3 bases; junction bases outside the gene matches: 5. This CDR3 contains 16 residues. The TCR comes from a human donor in good health. The chain is built from TRBV19 and TRBJ2-7; TRBD2 agrees at 14 bases. Specimen: CD4+ T cells sorted from blood. The DNA for the CDR3 is TGTGCCAGTAGTACAAAGGGACTAGCGGGAGACTACGAGCAGTACTTC. It specifies CASSTKGLAGDYEQYF.